Following are 10 T cell receptor beta chains from one sample sequenced in a study of CD8 T cells in ankylosing spondylitis. General observations from the study: About 8 highly homologous variants made up a TCR beta motif, and this motif appeared characteristic of ankylosing spondylitis blood.

TCRdb independently ran MiXCR on the 5' RACE reads; one entry per CDR3 protein. Here the sample spans about 500,000 distinct CDR3 sequences, roughly 5.3% being singletons. For these receptors, no antigen is known. Sequenced material: blood, either unsorted or a sorted T cell fraction (not recorded which). These receptors were taken from a male donor with ankylosing spondylitis.

This clonotype has at least ten counts. In nucleotides, the CDR3 is TGTGCCAGCAGCGCGCGGACGGTTGGCTACACCTTC. It codes for CASSARTVGYTF. This rearrangement joins TRBV5-6 to TRBJ1-2; no clear D gene. Germline V CDR1 and CDR2: SGHDT, YYEEEE. V was pared by 4 bases and J by 7 bases, with 11 bases between. The CDR3 consists of 12 residues.

This clonotype was seen repeatedly, ten times or more. The gene calls are TRBV20-1 and TRBJ2-1, with D perhaps assigned TRBD1 or TRBD2 (5 bases each). This CDR3 contains 14 residues. V was shortened by 5 bases and J by 12 bases, with 23 bases between the two germline ends. CDR1 and CDR2 (germline): DFQATT, SNEGSKA (reference sequence). CDR3 nucleotide sequence: TGCAGTGCTGAGGGGATACCGGGTTCCCCCACGCAGTTCTTC. Translating gives CSAEGIPGSPTQFF.

There are many counts of this clonotype. The V and J genes are TRBV9 and TRBJ2-7; D is uncertain. This CDR3 contains 14 residues. Looked up from germline, CDR1 is SGDLS and CDR2 is YYNGEE. Trimming stripped 0 bases from V and 3 bases from J, with 10 bases between. The DNA of the CDR3 is TGTGCCAGCAGCGTAGGAGCGCAGAACTACGAGCAGTACTTC. It translates to CASSVGAQNYEQYF.

V is TRBV7-2 and J is TRBJ2-1; TRBD1 is a possible D gene (5 bases). The CDR3 has 15 amino acids. Germline V gives CDR1 SGHTA, CDR2 FQGNSA. V dropped 4 bases and J dropped 8 bases, with 18 bases sitting between them. The CDR3 bases are TGTGCCAGCAGCTCATTCGTACTTGGGGCCGATGAGCAGTTCTTC. As protein: CASSSFVLGADEQFF.

Many counts were recorded for this clonotype. The chain has TRBV3-1 and TRBJ2-5; no definite D call. Germline CDR1 reads LGHDT; CDR2 reads YNNKEL (reference sequence). This CDR3 is 13 amino acids long. Trimming took 1 base from V and 7 from J, leaving 10 bases between them. CDR3 protein: CASSQATRRTQYF. In DNA, the CDR3 is TGTGCCAGCAGCCAAGCCACCCGTCGGACCCAGTACTTC.

This clonotype was found many times. This rearrangement joins TRBV29-1 to TRBJ2-1, with no clear D. This CDR3 comprises 13 residues. Trimming stripped 2 bases from V and 8 bases from J, with 13 bases between. Per the germline V gene, CDR1 is SQVTM and CDR2 is ANQGSEA. Here the CDR3 reads CSVEIIAAHEQFF. The CDR3 region has the DNA TGCAGCGTTGAAATAATCGCGGCGCATGAGCAGTTCTTC.

This clonotype came up many times. This CDR3 reads CSAREGTVTYEQYF. The DNA of the CDR3 is TGCAGTGCTAGAGAGGGGACGGTGACCTACGAGCAGTACTTC. The chain couples TRBV20-1 to TRBJ2-7; D could derive from TRBD1 or TRBD2 (5 bases each). The CDR3 is 14 residues long. CDR1 and CDR2 from the germline V gene are DFQATT and SNEGSKA (reference sequence). V lost 0 bases and J 2 bases, leaving 11 bases between the germline ends.

This clonotype was detected ten times or more. The CDR3 reads CASTRQAPSNTGELFF. The CDR3 bases are TGTGCCAGCACCCGACAGGCCCCTTCGAACACCGGGGAGCTGTTTTTT. The rearrangement links TRBV7-2 to TRBJ2-2; TRBD1 is a possible D gene (6 bases). This CDR3 has 16 amino acids. Germline CDR1 and CDR2: SGHTA and FQGNSA. V dropped 7 bases and J dropped 0 bases, with 15 bases sitting between them.

This clonotype appeared a few times. The chain employs TRBV7-2 and TRBJ2-7; D uncertain. V was trimmed by 5 bases and J by 0 bases, leaving 17 bases between them. CDR1 and CDR2 (germline): SGHTA, FQGNSA. The CDR3 is made up of 16 amino acids. The CDR3 DNA reads TGTGCCAGCAGCCGACGTCATTCAGATTTCTCCTACGAGCAGTACTTC. Residues: CASSRRHSDFSYEQYF. Full variable domain (rest looked up from reference TRBV7-2 and TRBJ2-7): GAGVSQSPSNKVTEKGKDVELRCDPISGHTALYWYRQSLGQGLEFLIYFQGNSAPDKSGLPSDRFSAERTGGSVSTLTIQRTQQEDSAVYLCASSRRHSDFSYEQYFGPGTRLTVT.

This clonotype was seen many times. The chain couples TRBV9 to TRBJ2-3; 11 bases map to TRBD2. The junction had 8 bases not matched to a gene; V was cut back by 1 base and J by 4 bases. The CDR3 is 17 amino acids. CDR1 is SGDLS, CDR2 YYNGEE, per germline. CDR3 residues: CASSVHRLAGGADTQYF. The CDR3 DNA follows: TGTGCCAGCAGCGTACACAGGCTAGCGGGAGGTGCAGATACGCAGTATTTT.